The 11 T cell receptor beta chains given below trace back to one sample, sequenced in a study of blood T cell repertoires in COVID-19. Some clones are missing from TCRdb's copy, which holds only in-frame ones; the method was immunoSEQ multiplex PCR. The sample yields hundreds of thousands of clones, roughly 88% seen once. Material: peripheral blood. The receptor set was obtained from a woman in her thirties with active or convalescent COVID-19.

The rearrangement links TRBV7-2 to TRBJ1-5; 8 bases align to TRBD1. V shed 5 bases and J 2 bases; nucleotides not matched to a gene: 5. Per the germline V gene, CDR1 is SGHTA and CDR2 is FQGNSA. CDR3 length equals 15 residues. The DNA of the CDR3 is TGTGCCAGCAGCAGAGACAGGGGTGGCAATCAGCCCCAGCATTTT. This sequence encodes CASSRDRGGNQPQHF.

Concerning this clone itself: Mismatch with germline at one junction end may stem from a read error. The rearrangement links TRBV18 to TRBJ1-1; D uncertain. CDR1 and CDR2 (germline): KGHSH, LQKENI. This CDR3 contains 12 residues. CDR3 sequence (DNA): TGTGCCACCTCACCTTCCTTTCCTGAAGCTTTCTTT. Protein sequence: CATSPSFPEAFF.

The CDR3 region is CASSLRGGPYNEQFF. In DNA, the CDR3 is TGTGCCAGCAGTTTAAGGGGGGGACCCTACAATGAGCAGTTCTTC. V and J are TRBV27 and TRBJ2-1, with D perhaps matching TRBD2 (7 bases). Trimming stripped 2 bases from V and 2 bases from J, with 10 bases between. The germline V gene has CDR1 MNHEY and CDR2 SMNVEV (reference sequence). The CDR3 contains 15 residues.

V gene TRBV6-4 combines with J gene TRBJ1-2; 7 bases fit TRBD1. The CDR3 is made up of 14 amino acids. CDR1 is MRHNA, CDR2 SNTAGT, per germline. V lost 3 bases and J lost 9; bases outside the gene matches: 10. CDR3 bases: TGTGCCAGCAGTGATGGAGAGGGGGCGGTTAGCTACACCTTC. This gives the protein CASSDGEGAVSYTF.

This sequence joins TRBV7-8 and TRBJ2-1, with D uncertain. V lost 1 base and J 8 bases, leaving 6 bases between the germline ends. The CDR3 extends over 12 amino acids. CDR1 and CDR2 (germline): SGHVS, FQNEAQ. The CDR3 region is CASSLGLDEQFF. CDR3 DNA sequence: TGTGCCAGCAGCTTAGGGTTAGATGAGCAGTTCTTC.

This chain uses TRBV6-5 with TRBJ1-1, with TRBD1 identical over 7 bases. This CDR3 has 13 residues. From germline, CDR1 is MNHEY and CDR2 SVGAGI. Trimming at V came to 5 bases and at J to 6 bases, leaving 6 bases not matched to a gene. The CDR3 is CASSPQGSSEAFF. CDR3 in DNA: TGTGCCAGCAGTCCACAGGGGAGCTCTGAAGCTTTCTTT.

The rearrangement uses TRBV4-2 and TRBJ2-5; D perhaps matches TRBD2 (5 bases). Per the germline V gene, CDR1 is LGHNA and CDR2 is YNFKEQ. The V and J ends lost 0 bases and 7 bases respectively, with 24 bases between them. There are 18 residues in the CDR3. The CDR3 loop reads CASSQEADSASTLVTQYF. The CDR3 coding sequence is TGTGCCAGCAGCCAAGAGGCCGATTCGGCTAGCACTTTAGTGACCCAGTACTTC.

The CDR3 protein is CASSQWQGSTGELFF. The CDR3 coding sequence is TGCGCCAGCAGCCAATGGCAGGGTTCCACCGGGGAGCTGTTTTTT. The chain joins TRBV4-1 to TRBJ2-2, with TRBD1 as a possible D gene (5 bases). Per germline, CDR1 MGHRA and CDR2 YSYEKL. The length of the CDR3 is 15 residues. Trimming stripped 2 bases from V and 4 bases from J, with 11 bases between.

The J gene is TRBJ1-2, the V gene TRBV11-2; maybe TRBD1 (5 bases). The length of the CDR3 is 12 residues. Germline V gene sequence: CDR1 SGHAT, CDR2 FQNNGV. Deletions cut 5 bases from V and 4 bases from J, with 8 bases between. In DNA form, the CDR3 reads TGTGCCAGCAGCCTCGACAGCTATGGCTACACCTTC. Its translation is CASSLDSYGYTF.

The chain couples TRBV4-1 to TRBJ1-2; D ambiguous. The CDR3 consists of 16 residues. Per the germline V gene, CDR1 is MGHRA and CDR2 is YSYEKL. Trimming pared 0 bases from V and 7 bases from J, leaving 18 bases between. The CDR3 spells CASSQDSGGQLGGYTF. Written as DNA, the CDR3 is TGCGCCAGCAGCCAAGATTCCGGAGGGCAATTGGGTGGCTACACCTTC.

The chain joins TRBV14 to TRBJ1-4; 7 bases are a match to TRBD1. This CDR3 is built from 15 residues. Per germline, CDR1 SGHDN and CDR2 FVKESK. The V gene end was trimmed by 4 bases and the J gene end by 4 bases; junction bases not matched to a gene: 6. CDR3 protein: CASSRIGTDNEKLFF. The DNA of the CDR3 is TGTGCCAGCAGCCGGATCGGGACAGATAATGAAAAACTGTTTTTT.